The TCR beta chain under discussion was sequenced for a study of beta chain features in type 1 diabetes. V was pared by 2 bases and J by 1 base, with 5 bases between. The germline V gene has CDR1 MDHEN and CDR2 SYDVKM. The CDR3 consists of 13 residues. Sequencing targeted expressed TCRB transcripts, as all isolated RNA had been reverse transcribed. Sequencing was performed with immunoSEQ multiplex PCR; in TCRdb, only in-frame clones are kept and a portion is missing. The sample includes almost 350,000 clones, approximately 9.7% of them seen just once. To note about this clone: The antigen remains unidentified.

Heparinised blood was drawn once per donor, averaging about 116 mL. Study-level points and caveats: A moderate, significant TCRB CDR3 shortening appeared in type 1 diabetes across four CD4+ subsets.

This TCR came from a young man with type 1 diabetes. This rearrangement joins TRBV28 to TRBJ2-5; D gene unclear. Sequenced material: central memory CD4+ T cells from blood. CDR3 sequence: CASSLPVQETQYF. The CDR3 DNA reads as TGTGCCAGCAGTTTACCGGTCCAAGAGACCCAGTACTTC.